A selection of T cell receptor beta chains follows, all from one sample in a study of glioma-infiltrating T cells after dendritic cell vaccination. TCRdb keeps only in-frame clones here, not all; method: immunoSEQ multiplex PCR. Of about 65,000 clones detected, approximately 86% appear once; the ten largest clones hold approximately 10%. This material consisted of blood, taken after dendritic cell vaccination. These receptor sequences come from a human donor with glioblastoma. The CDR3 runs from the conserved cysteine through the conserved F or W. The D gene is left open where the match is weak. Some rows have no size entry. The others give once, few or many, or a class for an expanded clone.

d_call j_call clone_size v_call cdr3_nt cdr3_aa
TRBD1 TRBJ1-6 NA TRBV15 TGTGCCACCAGCAGAGATAACTGGGGACAGGGCCGAAATTCACCCCTCCACTTT CATSRDNWGQGRNSPLHF
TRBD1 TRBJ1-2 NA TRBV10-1 TGCGCCAGCACCAGAGACAGGGCCAACCTCTACACCTTC CASTRDRANLYTF
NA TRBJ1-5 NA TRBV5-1 TGCGCCAGCAGCGCGGGCGAAGTAAGCAATCAGCCCCAGCATTTT CASSAGEVSNQPQHF
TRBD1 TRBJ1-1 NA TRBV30 TGTGCCTGGACTCGACAGGGTCACACTGAAGCTTTCTTT CAWTRQGHTEAFF
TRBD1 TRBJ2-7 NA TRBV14 TGTGCCAGCAGCCAAGTGAGGACAGGGAAATCCTACGAGCAGTACTTC CASSQVRTGKSYEQYF
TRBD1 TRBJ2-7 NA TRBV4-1 TGCGCCAGCAGTTCCCCGGGACAGGGTACCTACGAGCAGTACTTC CASSSPGQGTYEQYF
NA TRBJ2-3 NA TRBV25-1 TGTGCCAGCAAAGGGCACGGGAGTGGGAAGTATTTT CASKGHGSGKYF
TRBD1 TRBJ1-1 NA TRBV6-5 TGTGCCAGCAGTGGACAGGCGAAAAACACTGAAGCTTTCTTT CASSGQAKNTEAFF
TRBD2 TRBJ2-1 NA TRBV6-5 TGTGCCAGCAGTTACCGGACTAGCGGTCGTCTGAATGAGCAGTTCTTC CASSYRTSGRLNEQFF
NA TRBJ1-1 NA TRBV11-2 TGTGCCAGCAGCTTAGATCGGGGCGGGGCAGCCGGTGGTGCCACTGAAGCTTTCTTT CASSLDRGGAAGGATEAFF
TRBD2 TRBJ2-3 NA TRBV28 TGTGCCAGCACCCCATCTCTGGGTAGCGGGGGGGCGGGCACAGATACGCAGTATTTT CASTPSLGSGGAGTDTQYF
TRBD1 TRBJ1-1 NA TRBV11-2 TGTGCCAGCAGCTCTCCGGGACAGGGGGATTCAGCTTTCTTT CASSSPGQGDSAFF
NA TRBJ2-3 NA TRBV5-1 TGCGCCAGCAGCCCGGGAAGGGTAGGAGATACGCAGTATTTT CASSPGRVGDTQYF
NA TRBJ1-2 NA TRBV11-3 TGTGCCAGCAGCCCCCCCCCAGGAAAAACTAACTATGGCTACACCTTC CASSPPPGKTNYGYTF
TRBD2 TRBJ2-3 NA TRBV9 TGTGCCAGCAGCTCCTCTAGCGGGGGATTAGATACGCAGTATTTT CASSSSSGGLDTQYF
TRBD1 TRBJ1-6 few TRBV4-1 TGCGCCAGCAGCCAAGTCCCGGGACAGAATAATTCACCCCTCCACTTT CASSQVPGQNNSPLHF
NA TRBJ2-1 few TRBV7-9 TGTGCCAGCAGCTTATCCCGGCAACAGGTTAACACAAATGAGCAGTTCTTC CASSLSRQQVNTNEQFF
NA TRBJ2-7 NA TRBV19 TGTGCCAGTGCACCAGGGAAAGGGAACTACGAGCAGTACTTC CASAPGKGNYEQYF
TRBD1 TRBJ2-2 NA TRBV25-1 TGTGCCAGCAGTGAATCGGAGCCAGGGGGCTATCGCGGGGAGCTGTTTTTT CASSESEPGGYRGELFF
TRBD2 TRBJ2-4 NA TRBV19 TGTGCCAGTAGTATTTGGGGGGGGGAAAACATTCAGTACTTC CASSIWGGENIQYF
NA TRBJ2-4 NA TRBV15 TGTGCCACCAGCAATATCATTTCGACAAAAAACATTCAGTACTTC CATSNIISTKNIQYF
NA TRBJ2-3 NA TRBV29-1 TGCAGCCTTGCGGTTACAGATACGCAGTATTTT CSLAVTDTQYF
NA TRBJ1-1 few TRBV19 TGTGCCAGTAAGACCAAGACGGGGAACACTGAAGCTTTCTTT CASKTKTGNTEAFF
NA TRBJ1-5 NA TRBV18 TGTGCCAGCTCGGCGACAGGACCTAGCAATCAGCCCCAGCATTTT CASSATGPSNQPQHF
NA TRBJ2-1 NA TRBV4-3 TGCGCCAGCAGCCGGAGGGGGGGCTCCTACAATGAGCAGTTCTTC CASSRRGGSYNEQFF